This T cell receptor (beta chain) originates from a study of Ad26.COV2.S vaccination and SARS-CoV-2 variants. Looking at the study overall: Ad26.COV2.S was injected intramuscularly once or twice, 56 days apart.

This CDR3 spans 16 amino acids. CDR1 and CDR2 (germline): LGHDT, YNNKEL (reference sequence). The junction had 8 bases not matched to a gene; V was cut back by 5 bases and J by 6 bases. Libraries were prepared by immunoSEQ multiplex PCR; TCRdb keeps only in-frame clonotypes and omits some of them. The table records about 350,000 clones, roughly 85% of them present only once. Stated treatment: some 20 received Ad26.COV2.S at low or high dose, single or two shots; roughly five received placebo; per-sample allocation not given. Day 63 after the first vaccine or placebo injection was the time point for sampling.

The receptor was derived from a person aged 18-60 years who received the Ad26.COV2.S COVID-19 vaccine or a placebo. The V call is TRBV3-1 (or the pseudogene TRBV3-2), the J call TRBJ2-5; 14 bases line up with TRBD2. Sample: peripheral blood, taken in a trial of Ad26.COV2.S vaccine versus placebo. CDR3 amino acids: CASSETGTSGSKTQYF. In nucleotides, the CDR3 is TGTGCCAGCAGCGAAACCGGGACTAGCGGGAGTAAGACCCAGTACTTC.